One and the same sample provided the 14 T cell receptor beta chains below, sequenced in a study of cytomegalovirus exposure and HLA in healthy donors (dated by TCRdb to 2016 to 2017). The method behind the library was the immunoSEQ multiplex PCR assay. A mixture of 60 forward primers for TCR Vbeta segments and 13 reverse primers for TCR Jbeta segments was used in the multiplex PCR. In its TCRdb copy, this immuneACCESS table keeps in-frame sequences only and misses some clones. Where compared with another copy, unresolved V genes explain less than half of these, and the others have no known cause. The sample has some 120,000 clones on record. Clones ranked in the top ten supply 2% of the sample. Material for sequencing was PBMCs. All receptors derive from a woman between 55 and 75 years old in good health and CMV-seronegative.

The CDR3 reads CASSLEVGQPDSYGYTF. The CDR3 region has the DNA TGTGCCAGCAGCTTAGAGGTTGGGCAGCCGGATTCCTATGGCTACACCTTC. The V gene is TRBV7-8, the J gene TRBJ1-2, with D hard to call. Germline assignment: CDR1 SGHVS and CDR2 FQNEAQ. This CDR3 has 17 residues. Trimming removed 1 base at V and 4 bases at J, with 19 bases between.

V and J are TRBV15 and TRBJ1-1; unclear D gene. V lost 1 base and J lost 1, with 7 bases in between. The CDR3 contains 14 residues. Germline CDR1 and CDR2: LNHNV and YYDKDF (reference sequence). The CDR3: CATSRGLANTEAFF. DNA of the CDR3: TGTGCCACCAGCAGAGGTTTGGCGAACACTGAAGCTTTCTTT.

The genes are TRBV25-1 and TRBJ1-5, with 10 bases identical to TRBD1. With V trimmed by 5 bases and J by 2 bases, 6 bases remained unmatched. The CDR3 is 16 amino acids. CDR1 and CDR2 from the germline V gene are MGHDK and SYGVNS. CDR3 DNA sequence: TGTGCCAGCAGTACCCGGACAGGGGGTTGCAATCAGCCCCAGCATTTT. This gives the protein CASSTRTGGCNQPQHF.

The chain recombines TRBV6-6 with TRBJ2-7, with 9 positions matching TRBD1. Germline assignment: CDR1 MNHNY and CDR2 SVGAGI (reference sequence). CDR3 size: 13 residues. The ends lost 10 bases at V and 4 bases at J; junction bases unmatched: 8. The CDR3 reads CATRDRALYEQYF. The CDR3, as DNA: TGTGCCACCCGGGACAGGGCCTTATACGAGCAGTACTTC.

The V call is TRBV10-3, the J call TRBJ2-7; 8 bases map to TRBD1. V dropped 11 bases and J dropped 2; count of bases not matched to a gene: 8. CDR3 length: 13 amino acids. Germline lookup yields CDR1 ENHRY and CDR2 SYGVKD. The CDR3 protein is CALSTGATYEQYF. DNA of the CDR3: TGTGCCCTCTCGACAGGGGCGACCTACGAGCAGTACTTC.

This chain links TRBV28 with TRBJ2-3; TRBD2 aligns across 9 bases. Germline CDR1 and CDR2: MDHEN and SYDVKM. The CDR3 length is 16 residues. Trimming took 10 bases from V and 1 from J; bases not matched to a gene: 12. CDR3 DNA sequence: TGTGCCACCAACCCCACTAGCGGGCGTGGCACAGATACGCAGTATTTT. This gives the protein CATNPTSGRGTDTQYF.

V and J are TRBV9 and TRBJ1-3; D unresolved. The CDR3 totals 14 residues. Trimming shortened V by 2 bases and J by 4 bases, and 10 bases separated the two germline ends. The germline CDR1 and CDR2 sequences are SGDLS and YYNGEE. The CDR3 bases are TGTGCCAGCAGCGTGAGAGGGAAAGGAAACACCATATATTTT. Translated: CASSVRGKGNTIYF.

This rearrangement joins TRBV6-5 to TRBJ1-2; perhaps TRBD1 as D (5 bases). V was clipped by 3 bases and J by 4 bases, with 15 bases between them. This CDR3 spans 15 amino acids. The germline V gene encodes CDR1 MNHEY and CDR2 SVGAGI. For the CDR3, the DNA is TGTGCCAGCAGTTATCTCGGGGGGGAAACCTATGGCTACACCTTC. Residues: CASSYLGGETYGYTF.

The V gene is TRBV7-2, the J gene TRBJ2-2; 9 bases agree with TRBD1. The ends lost 6 bases at V and 4 bases at J; junction bases unmatched: 3. The germline V gene has CDR1 SGHTA and CDR2 FQGNSA. This CDR3 comprises 14 residues. Written as DNA, the CDR3 is TGTGCCAGCAGAGCGACAGGGGGCACCGGGGAGCTGTTTTTT. It specifies CASRATGGTGELFF.

This rearrangement joins TRBV7-3 to TRBJ2-3; 10 bases fit TRBD2. With 1 base clipped from V and 8 bases from J, the junction kept 3 bases outside the gene matches. CDR1 and CDR2 (germline): SGHTA, FQGTGA. The CDR3 has 14 amino acids. The chain's CDR3 is CASSLNPSGSTQYF. The CDR3 DNA follows: TGTGCCAGCAGCTTAAATCCTAGCGGGAGTACGCAGTATTTT. The full variable domain, its missing parts supplied by reference TRBV7-3 and TRBJ2-3, is GAGVSQTPSNKVTEKGKYVELRCDPISGHTALYWYRQSLGQGPEFLIYFQGTGAADDSGLPNDRFFAVRPEGSVSTLKIQRTERGDSAVYLCASSLNPSGSTQYFGPGTRLTVL.

The chain recombines TRBV28 with TRBJ2-7; 10 bases match TRBD1. The CDR3 is 16 residues long. The V gene end was trimmed by 5 bases and the J gene end by 4 bases; junction bases not matched to a gene: 11. Germline CDR1 is MDHEN and CDR2 is SYDVKM. CDR3 sequence reads: CASSLPTGQGIYEQYF. CDR3 nucleotides: TGTGCCAGCAGTCTACCAACGGGACAGGGGATATACGAGCAGTACTTC.

The chain has TRBV7-3 and TRBJ2-7, with D perhaps TRBD2 (6 bases). Trimming cost V 1 base and J 3 bases, with 13 bases left between them. The CDR3 contains 15 residues. Germline loops: CDR1 SGHTA, CDR2 FQGTGA. DNA for the CDR3: TGTGCCAGCAGCTTAATGCACGGGGAGGTCTACGAGCAGTACTTC. Translating gives CASSLMHGEVYEQYF. Full variable domain (outside the CDR3, taken from reference TRBV7-3 and TRBJ2-7): GAGVSQTPSNKVTEKGKYVELRCDPISGHTALYWYRQSLGQGPEFLIYFQGTGAADDSGLPNDRFFAVRPEGSVSTLKIQRTERGDSAVYLCASSLMHGEVYEQYFGPGTRLTVT.

The chain has TRBV6-6 and TRBJ1-3; TRBD1 aligns across 8 bases. J was trimmed by 8 bases and V by 8 bases; bases with no gene match: 5. There are 12 residues in the CDR3. The germline CDR1 and CDR2 sequences are MNHNY and SVGAGI (reference sequence). The CDR3 DNA is TGTGCCAGCGTTCAGGGGGCGTACACCATATATTTT. It encodes CASVQGAYTIYF.

The rearrangement joins TRBV28 to TRBJ2-2, with 9 bases lining up with TRBD2. This CDR3 is built from 20 residues. Germline trimming cut 4 bases from V and 4 bases from J; bases unmatched to any gene: 19. The germline V gene encodes CDR1 MDHEN and CDR2 SYDVKM. The CDR3 nucleotides read TGTGCCAGCAGTTCCACCTCTACGTCAGGTAGCGGGGGTTTCACCGGGGAGCTGTTTTTT. Encoded protein: CASSSTSTSGSGGFTGELFF.